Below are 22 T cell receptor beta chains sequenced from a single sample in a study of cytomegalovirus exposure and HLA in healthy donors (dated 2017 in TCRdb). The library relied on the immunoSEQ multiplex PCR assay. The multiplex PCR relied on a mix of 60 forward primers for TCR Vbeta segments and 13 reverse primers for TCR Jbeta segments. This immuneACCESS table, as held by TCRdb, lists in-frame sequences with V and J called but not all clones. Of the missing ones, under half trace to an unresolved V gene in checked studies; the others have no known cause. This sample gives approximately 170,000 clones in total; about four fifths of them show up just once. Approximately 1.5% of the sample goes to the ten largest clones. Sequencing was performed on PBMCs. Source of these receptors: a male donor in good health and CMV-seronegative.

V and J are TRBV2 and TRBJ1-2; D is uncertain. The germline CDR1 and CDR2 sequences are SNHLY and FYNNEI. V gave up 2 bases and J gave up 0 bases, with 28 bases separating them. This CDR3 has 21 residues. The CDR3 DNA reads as TGTGCCAGCAGTGAATCATTTTTCCGCACAACCAGTACCAAAGCTAACTATGGCTACACCTTC. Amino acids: CASSESFFRTTSTKANYGYTF. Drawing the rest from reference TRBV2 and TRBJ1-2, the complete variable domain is EPEVTQTPSHQVTQMGQEVILRCVPISNHLYFYWYRQILGQKVEFLVSFYNNEISEKSEIFDDQFSVERPDGSNFTLKIRSTKLEDSAMYFCASSESFFRTTSTKANYGYTFGSGTRLTVV.

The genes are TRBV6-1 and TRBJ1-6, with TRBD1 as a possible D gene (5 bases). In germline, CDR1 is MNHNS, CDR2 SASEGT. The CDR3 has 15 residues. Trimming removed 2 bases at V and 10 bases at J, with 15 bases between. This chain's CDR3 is CASSERSGVWSPLHF. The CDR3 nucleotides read TGTGCCAGCAGTGAAAGGTCGGGGGTATGGTCACCCCTCCACTTT.

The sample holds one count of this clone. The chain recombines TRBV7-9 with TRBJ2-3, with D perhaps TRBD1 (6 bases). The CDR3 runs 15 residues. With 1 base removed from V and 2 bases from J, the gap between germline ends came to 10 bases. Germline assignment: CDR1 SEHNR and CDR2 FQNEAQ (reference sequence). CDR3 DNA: TGTGCCAGCAGCTTAGTGCAGGGGAACACAGATACGCAGTATTTT. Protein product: CASSLVQGNTDTQYF.

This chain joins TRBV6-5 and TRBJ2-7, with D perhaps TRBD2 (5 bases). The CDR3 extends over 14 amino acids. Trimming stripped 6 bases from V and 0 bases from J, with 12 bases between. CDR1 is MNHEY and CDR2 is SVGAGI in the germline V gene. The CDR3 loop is CASRILEGSYEQYF. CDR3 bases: TGTGCCAGCAGAATACTCGAGGGCTCCTACGAGCAGTACTTC.

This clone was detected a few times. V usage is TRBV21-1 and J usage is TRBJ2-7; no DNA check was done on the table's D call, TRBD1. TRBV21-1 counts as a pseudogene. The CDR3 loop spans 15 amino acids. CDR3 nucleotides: TGTGCCAGCAGCAAAATAAGTGCAGGGGGCTACGAGCAGTACTTC. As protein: CASSKISAGGYEQYF.

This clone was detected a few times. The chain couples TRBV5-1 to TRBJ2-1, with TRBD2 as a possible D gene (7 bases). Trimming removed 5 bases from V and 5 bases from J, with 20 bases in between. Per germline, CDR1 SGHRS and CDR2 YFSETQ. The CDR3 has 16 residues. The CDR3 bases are TGCGCCAGCAGAGGGGGGATAGGAGGGACTAACAATGAGCAGTTCTTC. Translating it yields CASRGGIGGTNNEQFF.

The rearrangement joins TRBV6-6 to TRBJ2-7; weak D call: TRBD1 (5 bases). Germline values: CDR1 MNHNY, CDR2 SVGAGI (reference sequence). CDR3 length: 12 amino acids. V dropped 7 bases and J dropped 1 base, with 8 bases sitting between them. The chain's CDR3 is CASTGQSYEQYF. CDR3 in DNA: TGTGCCAGCACCGGACAATCCTACGAGCAGTACTTC.

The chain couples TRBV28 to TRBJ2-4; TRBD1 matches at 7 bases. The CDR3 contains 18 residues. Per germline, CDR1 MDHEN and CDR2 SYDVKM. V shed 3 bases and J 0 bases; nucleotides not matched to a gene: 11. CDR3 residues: CASSFFTGAALAKNIQYF. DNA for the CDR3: TGTGCCAGCAGTTTTTTTACAGGGGCGGCACTAGCCAAAAACATTCAGTACTTC.

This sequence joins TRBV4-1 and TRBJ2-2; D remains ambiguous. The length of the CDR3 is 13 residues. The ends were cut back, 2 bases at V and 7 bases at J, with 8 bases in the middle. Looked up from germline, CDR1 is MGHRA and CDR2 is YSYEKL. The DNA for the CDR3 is TGCGCCAGCAGCCAAAGCCTCGACGGGGAGCTGTTTTTT. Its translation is CASSQSLDGELFF.

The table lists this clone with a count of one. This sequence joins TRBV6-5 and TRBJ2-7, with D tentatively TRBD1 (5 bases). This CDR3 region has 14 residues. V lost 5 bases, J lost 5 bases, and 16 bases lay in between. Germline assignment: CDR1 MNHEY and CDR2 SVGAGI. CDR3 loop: CASSPQTDPNEQYF. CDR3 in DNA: TGTGCCAGCAGTCCACAGACAGATCCCAACGAGCAGTACTTC.

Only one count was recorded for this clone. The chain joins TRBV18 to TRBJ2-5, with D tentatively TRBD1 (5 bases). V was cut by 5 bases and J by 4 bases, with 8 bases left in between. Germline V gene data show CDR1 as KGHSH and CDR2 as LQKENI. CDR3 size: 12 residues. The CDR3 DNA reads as TGTGCCAGCTCATCGACAGTAGAGACCCAGTACTTC. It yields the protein CASSSTVETQYF. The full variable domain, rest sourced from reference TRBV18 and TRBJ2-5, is NAGVMQNPRHLVRRRGQEARLRCSPMKGHSHVYWYRQLPEEGLKFMVYLQKENIIDESGMPKERFSAEFPKEGPSILRIQQVVRGDSAAYFCASSSTVETQYFGPGTRLLVL.

The CDR3 reads CASSFERGSTEAFF. For the CDR3, the DNA is TGTGCCAGCAGCTTTGAAAGGGGGAGCACTGAAGCTTTCTTT. This rearrangement joins TRBV5-6 to TRBJ1-1, with a weak D call TRBD1 (6 bases). Trimming cost V 2 bases and J 4 bases, with 12 bases left between them. CDR1 and CDR2 from the germline V gene are SGHDT and YYEEEE. The CDR3 length is 14 residues. Full variable domain (outside the CDR3, taken from reference TRBV5-6 and TRBJ1-1): DAGVTQSPTHLIKTRGQQVTLRCSPKSGHDTVSWYQQALGQGPQFIFQYYEEEERQRGNFPDRFSGHQFPNYSSELNVNALLLGDSALYLCASSFERGSTEAFFGQGTRLTVV.

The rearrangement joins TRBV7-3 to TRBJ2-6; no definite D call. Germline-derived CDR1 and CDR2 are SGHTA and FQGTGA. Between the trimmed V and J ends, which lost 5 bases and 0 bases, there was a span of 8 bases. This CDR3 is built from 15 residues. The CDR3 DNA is TGTGCCAGCAGCCCGTCGGGCTCTGGGGCCAACGTCCTGACTTTC. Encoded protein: CASSPSGSGANVLTF.

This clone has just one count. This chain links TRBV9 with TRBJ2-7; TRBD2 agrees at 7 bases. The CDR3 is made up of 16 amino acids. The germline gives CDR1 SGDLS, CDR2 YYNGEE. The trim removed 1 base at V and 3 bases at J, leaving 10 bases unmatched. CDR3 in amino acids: CASSVNGGGRNYEQYF. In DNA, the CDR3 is TGTGCCAGCAGCGTAAATGGGGGGGGACGAAACTACGAGCAGTACTTC. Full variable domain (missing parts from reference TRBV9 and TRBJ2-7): DSGVTQTPKHLITATGQRVTLRCSPRSGDLSVYWYQQSLDQGLQFLIQYYNGEERAKGNILERFSAQQFPDLHSELNLSSLELGDSALYFCASSVNGGGRNYEQYFGPGTRLTVT.

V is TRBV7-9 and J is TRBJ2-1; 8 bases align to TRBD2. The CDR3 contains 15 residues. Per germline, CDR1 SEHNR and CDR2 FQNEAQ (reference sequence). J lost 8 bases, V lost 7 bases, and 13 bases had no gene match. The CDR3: CASIRGLGDYDEQFF. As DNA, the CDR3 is TGTGCCAGCATTCGGGGACTAGGGGATTATGATGAGCAGTTCTTC.

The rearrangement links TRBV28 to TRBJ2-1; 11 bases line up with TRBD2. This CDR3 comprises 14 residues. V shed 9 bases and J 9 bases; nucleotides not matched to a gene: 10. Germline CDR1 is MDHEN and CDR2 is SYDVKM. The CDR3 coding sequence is TGTGCCAGTTTGGGTAGCGGGAGGGTCGGTGAGCAGTTCTTC. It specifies CASLGSGRVGEQFF.

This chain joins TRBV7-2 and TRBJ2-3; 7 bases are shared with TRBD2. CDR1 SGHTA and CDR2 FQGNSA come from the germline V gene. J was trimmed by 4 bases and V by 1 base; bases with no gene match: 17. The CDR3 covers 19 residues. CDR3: CASSLVGGRNLRGPDTQYF. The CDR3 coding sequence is TGTGCCAGCAGCTTAGTAGGCGGGAGAAACCTTAGGGGCCCAGATACGCAGTATTTT.

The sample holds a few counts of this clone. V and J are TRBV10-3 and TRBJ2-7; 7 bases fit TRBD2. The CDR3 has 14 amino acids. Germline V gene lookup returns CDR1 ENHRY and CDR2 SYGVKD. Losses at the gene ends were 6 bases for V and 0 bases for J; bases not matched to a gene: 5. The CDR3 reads CAIRIAGSSYEQYF. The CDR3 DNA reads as TGTGCCATCAGAATAGCGGGCAGCTCCTACGAGCAGTACTTC.

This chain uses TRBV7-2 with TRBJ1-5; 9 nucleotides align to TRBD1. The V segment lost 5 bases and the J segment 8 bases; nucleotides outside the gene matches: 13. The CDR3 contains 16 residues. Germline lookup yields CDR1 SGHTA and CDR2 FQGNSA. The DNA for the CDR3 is TGTGCCAGCAGCCTAGGAACAGGGGGCTTCGTAGAGCCCCAGCATTTT. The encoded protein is CASSLGTGGFVEPQHF.

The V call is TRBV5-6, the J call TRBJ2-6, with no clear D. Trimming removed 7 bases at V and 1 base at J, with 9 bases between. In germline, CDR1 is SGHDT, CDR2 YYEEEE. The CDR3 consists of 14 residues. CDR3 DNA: TGTGCCAGCCGCACTTCTTCTGGGGCCAACGTCCTGACTTTC. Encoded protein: CASRTSSGANVLTF.

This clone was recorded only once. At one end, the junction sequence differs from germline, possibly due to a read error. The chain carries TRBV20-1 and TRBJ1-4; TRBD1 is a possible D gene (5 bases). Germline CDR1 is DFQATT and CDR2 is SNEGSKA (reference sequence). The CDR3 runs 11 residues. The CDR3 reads CSARDAFVGVF. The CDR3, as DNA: TGCAGTGCTAGAGATGCCTTCGTAGGGGTTTTT.

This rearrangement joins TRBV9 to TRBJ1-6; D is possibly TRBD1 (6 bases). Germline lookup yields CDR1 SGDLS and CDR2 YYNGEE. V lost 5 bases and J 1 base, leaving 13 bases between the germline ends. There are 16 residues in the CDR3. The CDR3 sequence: CASREEQGSYNSPLHF. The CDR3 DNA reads TGTGCCAGCAGAGAAGAACAGGGTTCCTATAATTCACCCCTCCACTTT.